Following are 22 T cell receptor beta chains from one sample sequenced in a study of breast tumors, draining lymph nodes, adjacent tissues. Via MiXCR, TCRdb re-called the multiplex PCR reads, giving one row per CDR3 protein. The sample shows 150,000 to 200,000 distinct CDR3 sequences, 31% of them seen only once. Axillary draining lymph nodes of breast cancer patients supplied the node samples. The sequencing sample was made of axillary lymph node tissue. The receptors originated from a female donor with breast cancer. Some clones in this sample may be carry-over from other donors' samples.

A note on this clonotype: A clone one base away is much larger, so this may be a read error. The chain links TRBV30 to TRBJ2-7; D call uncertain. CDR1 and CDR2 (germline): GTSNPN, SVGIG (reference sequence). This CDR3 has 13 residues. In DNA form, the CDR3 reads TGTGCCTGTACCGATGATCAACGGTACGAGCAGTGCTTC. It is translated as CACTDDQRYEQCF.

Comment on this clonotype: This could be a read error, since a much larger clone is one nucleotide away. This chain joins TRBV5-4 and TRBJ1-4; 7 positions agree with TRBD1. Per germline, CDR1 SGHNT and CDR2 YYREEE (reference sequence). The CDR3 spans 15 residues. CDR3 DNA sequence: TGTGCCAGCAGCCTGGAGGGGGGCAGGGGGGAAAAACTGTCTTTT. Translation gives CASSLEGGRGEKLSF. Complete variable domain (other parts from reference TRBV5-4 and TRBJ1-4): ETGVTQSPTHLIKTRGQQVTLRCSSQSGHNTVSWYQQALGQGPQFIFQYYREEENGRGNFPPRFSGLQFPNYSSELNVNALELDDSALYLCASSLEGGRGEKLSFGSGTQLSVL.

The chain uses TRBV6-6 and TRBJ1-2; possible D gene TRBD1, 6 bases. Trimming pared 5 bases from V and 4 bases from J, leaving 14 bases between. The V gene's germline CDR1 is MNHNY and CDR2 SVGAGI (reference sequence). The CDR3 length is 14 residues. Here the CDR3 DNA reads TGTGCCAGCAGTCCCCTCCGGGGGCGCTATGGCTACACCTTC. This codes for CASSPLRGRYGYTF.

This clonotype appeared many times. The chain combines TRBV6-5 with TRBJ2-1; TRBD1 matches 9 bases. There are 15 residues in the CDR3. V trimming: 6 bases; J trimming: 1 base; junction bases outside the gene matches: 4. Per the germline V gene, CDR1 is MNHEY and CDR2 is SVGAGI. CDR3 residues: CASRPGQGSYNEQFF. DNA for the CDR3: TGTGCCAGCAGGCCGGGACAGGGTTCCTACAATGAGCAGTTCTTC.

This clonotype has only a few counts. The chain joins TRBV6-4 to TRBJ2-6, with D tentatively TRBD2 (6 bases). This CDR3 contains 16 residues. Looked up from germline, CDR1 is MRHNA and CDR2 is SNTAGT. V lost 5 bases to trimming and J lost 0 bases, with 11 bases between them. The CDR3 bases are TGTGCCAGCAGTCATTCCGGGGGCTCTGGGGCCAACGTCCTGACTTTC. This codes for CASSHSGGSGANVLTF.

Many counts were recorded for this clonotype. This rearrangement joins TRBV29-1 to TRBJ2-2; D remains ambiguous. CDR3 size: 12 residues. V was shortened by 6 bases and J by 3 bases, with 8 bases between the two germline ends. Germline loops: CDR1 SQVTM, CDR2 ANQGSEA. The CDR3 loop is CSVTGHTGELFF. The CDR3 bases are TGCAGCGTCACCGGGCACACCGGGGAGCTGTTTTTT.

This clonotype was counted many times. The chain couples TRBV5-4 to TRBJ2-3, with TRBD2 matching 9 bases. The germline CDR1 and CDR2 sequences are SGHNT and YYREEE (reference sequence). Trimming removed 0 bases from V and 0 bases from J; junction bases left unmatched: 11. The CDR3 is 19 amino acids. The CDR3 region is CASSLEGRGGAVSTDTQYF. DNA for the CDR3: TGTGCCAGCAGCTTGGAGGGGCGGGGGGGAGCAGTTAGCACAGATACGCAGTATTTT.

This clonotype showed up many times. The chain joins TRBV3-1 to TRBJ1-3, with a tentative D call TRBD1 (5 bases). The CDR3 loop spans 15 amino acids. Trimming took 6 bases from V and 2 from J, leaving 14 bases between them. Germline loops: CDR1 LGHDT, CDR2 YNNKEL (reference sequence). CDR3 DNA: TGTGCCAGCAGTGGGGCGCGAGGGGCTGGAAACACCATATATTTT. Its translation: CASSGARGAGNTIYF.

This clonotype was observed many times. The chain carries TRBV7-6 and TRBJ2-7; 8 bases fit TRBD1. After removal of 3 bases from V and 4 bases from J, the junction contained 8 bases not matched to a gene. The CDR3 covers 15 residues. Per germline, CDR1 SGHVS and CDR2 FNYEAQ. In DNA, the CDR3 is TGTGCCAGCAGCTTGACAGGGGATGGGTCTTACGAGCAGTACTTC. It is translated as CASSLTGDGSYEQYF.

This clonotype was counted between two and nine times. V usage is TRBV6-5 and J usage is TRBJ2-1; 12 nucleotides match TRBD2. Germline assignment: CDR1 MNHEY and CDR2 SVGAGI. This CDR3 has 18 residues. V lost 4 bases, J lost 1 base, and 8 bases stayed unmatched. CDR3 in amino acids: CASSSMMTSGSSYNEQFF. In DNA, the CDR3 is TGTGCCAGCAGTTCTATGATGACTAGCGGGAGTTCCTACAATGAGCAGTTCTTC.

This clonotype was detected ten times or more. CDR3 sequence reads: CSAQTAYEQYF. In nucleotides, the CDR3 is TGCAGTGCTCAGACTGCTTACGAGCAGTACTTC. The chain employs TRBV20-1 and TRBJ2-7; D not certain. Trimming removed 5 bases from V and 4 bases from J, with 9 bases in between. Germline CDR1 is DFQATT and CDR2 is SNEGSKA (reference sequence). This CDR3 has 11 amino acids.

This clonotype has a count of ten or more. The gene calls are TRBV19 and TRBJ1-1; D is unresolved. The CDR3 sequence is 12 residues long. CDR1 and CDR2 from the germline V gene are LNHDA and SQIVND (reference sequence). Deletions cut 5 bases from V and 3 bases from J, with 7 bases between. This CDR3 reads CASSPRDTEAFF. CDR3 DNA: TGTGCCAGTAGTCCGAGGGACACTGAAGCTTTCTTT.

This clonotype came up many times. For the CDR3, the DNA is TGTGCCAGCAGAGTTTTCGGGCCACGGAACACCGGGGAGCTGTTTTTT. This sequence encodes CASRVFGPRNTGELFF. This chain connects TRBV6-5 to TRBJ2-2, with D unresolved. Trimming cost V 6 bases and J 1 base, with 15 bases left between them. The CDR3 contains 16 residues. The germline V gene has CDR1 MNHEY and CDR2 SVGAGI.

Details on this clonotype: Because the CDR3's place on the DNA is in doubt, the DNA is left out and the CDR3 is given as listed by TCRdb. The chain links TRBV7-9 to TRBJ1-3; the table names TRBD1, a call not compared with the DNA. CDR1 and CDR2 (germline): SEHNR, FQNEAQ (reference sequence). Ends included, the CDR3 has 22 residues. The CDR3 reads CASSLGGQKMYEQYFGPGTIYF.

This clonotype was observed at least ten times. The chain joins TRBV7-2 to TRBJ2-5, with 10 nucleotides matching TRBD2. Germline values: CDR1 SGHTA, CDR2 FQGNSA. The V segment lost 6 bases and the J segment 3 bases; nucleotides outside the gene matches: 7. The CDR3 consists of 15 residues. DNA for the CDR3: TGTGCCAGCAGGACCCTCGGGACTAGCGAAGAGACCCAGTACTTC. Translating it yields CASRTLGTSEETQYF.

The chain has TRBV6-1 and TRBJ2-5, with D possibly TRBD2 on 6 matching bases. Germline V gene data show CDR1 as MNHNS and CDR2 as SASEGT. Between the trimmed V and J ends, which lost 8 bases and 5 bases, there was a span of 21 bases. The CDR3 has 15 residues. The CDR3 nucleotides are TGTGCCAGCGGAGGGGAGAACGGGCTCGGGGAGACCCAGTACTTC. It codes for CASGGENGLGETQYF.

This clonotype was counted at least ten times. The CDR3 loop reads CASSNRQGAYNEQFF. As DNA, the CDR3 is TGTGCCAGCAGCAACCGACAGGGGGCCTACAATGAGCAGTTCTTC. The chain links TRBV9 to TRBJ2-1; 9 bases are a match to TRBD1. V lost 4 bases to trimming and J lost 2 bases; unmatched junction nucleotides: 4. The germline V gene encodes CDR1 SGDLS and CDR2 YYNGEE. CDR3 length: 15 residues.

Ten or more counts support this clonotype. The genes are TRBV24-1 and TRBJ1-5; unclear D gene. Germline V gives CDR1 KGHDR, CDR2 SFDVKD. Deletions cut 6 bases from V and 2 bases from J, with 4 bases between. The CDR3 length is 12 residues. The CDR3 nucleotides read TGTGCCACCAGTAATGGCAATCAGCCCCAGCATTTT. This encodes CATSNGNQPQHF.

Turning to this clonotype: The junction departs from germline at one end; a sequencing error may be responsible. The chain has TRBV5-1 and TRBJ1-4; D is perhaps TRBD1 (6 bases). CDR1 SGHRS and CDR2 YFSETQ come from the germline V gene. The CDR3 extends over 16 amino acids. The CDR3 here is CAGRLEFGGRGEKLFF. The CDR3 DNA sequence: TGCGCCGGCAGATTGGAGTTCGGGGGGCGAGGTGAAAAACTGTTTTTT.

The genes are TRBV6-6 and TRBJ2-3, with no clear D. There are 13 residues in the CDR3. Trimming pared 7 bases from V and 2 bases from J, leaving 10 bases between. Looked up from germline, CDR1 is MNHNY and CDR2 is SVGAGI (reference sequence). In DNA form, the CDR3 reads TGTGCCAGCATGCCACTCGACACAGATACGCAGTATTTT. It codes for CASMPLDTDTQYF.

This clonotype was seen repeatedly, ten times or more. The V call is TRBV20-1, the J call TRBJ2-1, with 9 positions matching TRBD2. CDR3 size: 17 residues. V gave up 6 bases and J gave up 1 base; unmatched junction bases: 13. CDR1 is DFQATT and CDR2 is SNEGSKA in the germline V gene (reference sequence). The CDR3 protein is CSASTSGDSGSYNEQFF. CDR3 sequence (DNA): TGCAGTGCGTCGACTAGCGGTGACTCAGGGTCCTACAATGAGCAGTTCTTC.

Many counts were recorded for this clonotype. The gene calls are TRBV5-5 and TRBJ2-5; 9 positions agree with TRBD1. The trim removed 7 bases at V and 5 bases at J, leaving 12 bases unmatched. CDR1 and CDR2 from the germline V gene are SGHKS and YYEKEE (reference sequence). The CDR3 loop spans 15 amino acids. The CDR3 DNA follows: TGTGCCAGCTCCTCTAAACAGGGGGCAGGGGAGACCCAGTACTTC. Protein: CASSSKQGAGETQYF.